This T cell receptor (beta chain) was captured in a study of post-analysis software for immune sequencing data. Study observations and caveats: Several TRBV segments, TRBV5-6, TRBV5-1 and TRBV20-1 among them, were found more frequent in patients than controls.

Unique molecular identifiers featured in each of the TCR beta cDNA libraries. From the PCR reads, TCRdb called clonotypes with MiXCR, one entry per CDR3 protein. The sample holds hundreds of thousands of distinct CDR3 sequences, roughly 47% seen once. Unmatched junction bases numbered 2, after V lost 1 base and J lost 3 bases. This CDR3 is 15 amino acids long. This clonotype was seen more than once but under ten times. The antigen remains undetermined. This clonotype originated in a girl aged 5-17 years with multiple sclerosis. The chain uses TRBV12-3 or TRBV12-4 and TRBJ2-3; 9 bases are a match to TRBD2. The sample consisted of blood. In DNA form, the CDR3 reads TGTGCCAGCAGTTTAGGGAGCGGGAGGACAGATACGCAGTATTTT. Translated, it gives CASSLGSGRTDTQYF.